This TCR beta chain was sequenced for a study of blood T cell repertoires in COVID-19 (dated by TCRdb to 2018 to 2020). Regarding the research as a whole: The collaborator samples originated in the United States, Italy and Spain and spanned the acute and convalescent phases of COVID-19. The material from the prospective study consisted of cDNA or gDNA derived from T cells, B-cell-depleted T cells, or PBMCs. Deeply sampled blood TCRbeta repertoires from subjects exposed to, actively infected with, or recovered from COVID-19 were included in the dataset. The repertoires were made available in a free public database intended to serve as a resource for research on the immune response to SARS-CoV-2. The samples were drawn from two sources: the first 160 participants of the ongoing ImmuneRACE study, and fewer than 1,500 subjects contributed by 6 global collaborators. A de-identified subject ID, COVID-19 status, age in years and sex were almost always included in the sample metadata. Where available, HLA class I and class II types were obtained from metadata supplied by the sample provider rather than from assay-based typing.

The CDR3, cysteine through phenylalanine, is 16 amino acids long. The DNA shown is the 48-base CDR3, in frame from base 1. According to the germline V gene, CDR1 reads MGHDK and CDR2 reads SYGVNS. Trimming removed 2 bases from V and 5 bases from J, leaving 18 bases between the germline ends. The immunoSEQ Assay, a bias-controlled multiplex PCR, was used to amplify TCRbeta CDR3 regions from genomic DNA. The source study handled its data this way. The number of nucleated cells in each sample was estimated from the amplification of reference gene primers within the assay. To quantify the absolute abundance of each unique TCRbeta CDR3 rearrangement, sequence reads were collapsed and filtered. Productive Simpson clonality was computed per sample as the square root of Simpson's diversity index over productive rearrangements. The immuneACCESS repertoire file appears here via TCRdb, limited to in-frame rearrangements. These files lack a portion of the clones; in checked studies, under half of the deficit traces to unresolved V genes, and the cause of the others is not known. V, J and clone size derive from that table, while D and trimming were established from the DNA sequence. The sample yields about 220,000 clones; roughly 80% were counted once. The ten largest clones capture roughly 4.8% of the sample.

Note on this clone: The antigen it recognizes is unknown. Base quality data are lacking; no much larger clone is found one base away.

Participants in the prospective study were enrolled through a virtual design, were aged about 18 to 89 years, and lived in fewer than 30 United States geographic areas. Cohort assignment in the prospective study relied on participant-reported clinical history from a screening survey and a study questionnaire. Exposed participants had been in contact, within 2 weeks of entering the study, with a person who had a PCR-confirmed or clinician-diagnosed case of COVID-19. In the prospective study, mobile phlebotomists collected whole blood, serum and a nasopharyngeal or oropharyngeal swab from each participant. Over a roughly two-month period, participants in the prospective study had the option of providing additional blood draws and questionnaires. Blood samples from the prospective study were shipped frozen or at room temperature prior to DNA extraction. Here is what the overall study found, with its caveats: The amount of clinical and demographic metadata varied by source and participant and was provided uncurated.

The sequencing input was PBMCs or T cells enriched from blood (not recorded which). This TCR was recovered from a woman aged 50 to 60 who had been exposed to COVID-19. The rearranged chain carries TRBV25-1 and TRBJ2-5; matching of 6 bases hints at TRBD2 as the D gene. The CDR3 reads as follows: CASSEMGLVGGETQYF. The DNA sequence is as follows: TGTGCCAGCAGTGAAATGGGCTTAGTTGGGGGGGAGACCCAGTACTTC.